This T cell receptor beta chain was profiled in a study of blood T cells in healthy people across ages. The CDR3 has 14 residues. V was pared by 6 bases and J by 0 bases, with 8 bases between. General study results and limits: No conclusive comparison of naive versus antigen-experienced cells was possible with unsorted PBMCs. Comparison with aged donors showed that long-lived donors had more naive CD4+ cells and higher diversity.

In regard to this clonotype: The antigen remains undetermined.

For the second PCR, which ran for roughly 6 to 12 cycles, a sample-barcoded 5' primer and a J-beta primer mix were used. TCRdb independently ran MiXCR on the 5' RACE reads; one entry per CDR3 protein. The sample contains some 670,000 distinct CDR3 sequences, roughly half of which appear only once. Source material: blood. This chain connects TRBV12-3 or TRBV12-4 to TRBJ1-4, with D hard to call. This TCR came from a woman aged 80 or older in good health. CDR3 DNA: TGTGCCAGCAGGGATATCGCAACTAATGAAAAACTGTTTTTT. This gives the protein CASRDIATNEKLFF.